The present T cell receptor (beta chain) was sequenced within a study of immune characterization of retroperitoneal liposarcoma. In its sample, this clonotype was seen once. This CDR3 comprises 14 residues. Germline CDR1 SGHRS, CDR2 YFSETQ. TCRdb re-called the PCR reads with MiXCR, one entry per CDR3 protein. This table has approximately 9,700 distinct CDR3 sequences, around 30% appearing once. The chain links TRBV5-1 to TRBJ2-7; 7 bases line up with TRBD1. The J call could be wrong; TRBJ2-5 is a better fit for the DNA end. Sequencing was done on a sample of tumor tissue. The sequence was obtained from a male donor with retroperitoneal liposarcoma. Written as DNA, the CDR3 is TGCGCCAGCAGCTCCGGACAGGTGGGAGAGACCCAGTACTTC. Its translation is CASSSGQVGETQYF.